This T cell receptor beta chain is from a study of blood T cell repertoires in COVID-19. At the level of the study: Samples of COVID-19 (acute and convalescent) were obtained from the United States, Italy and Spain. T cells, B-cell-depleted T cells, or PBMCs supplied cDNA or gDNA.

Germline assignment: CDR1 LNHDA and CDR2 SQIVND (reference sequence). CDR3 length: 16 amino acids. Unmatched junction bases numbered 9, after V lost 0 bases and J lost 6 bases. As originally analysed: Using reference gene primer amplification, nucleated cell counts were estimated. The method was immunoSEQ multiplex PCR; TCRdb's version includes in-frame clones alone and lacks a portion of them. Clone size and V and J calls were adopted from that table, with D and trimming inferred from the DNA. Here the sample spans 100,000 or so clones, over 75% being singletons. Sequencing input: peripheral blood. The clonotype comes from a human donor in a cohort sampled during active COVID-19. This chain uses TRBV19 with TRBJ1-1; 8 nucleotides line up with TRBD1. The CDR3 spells CASSIEAGTGVAEAFF. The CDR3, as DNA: TGTGCCAGTAGTATAGAGGCCGGGACAGGAGTGGCTGAAGCTTTCTTT.